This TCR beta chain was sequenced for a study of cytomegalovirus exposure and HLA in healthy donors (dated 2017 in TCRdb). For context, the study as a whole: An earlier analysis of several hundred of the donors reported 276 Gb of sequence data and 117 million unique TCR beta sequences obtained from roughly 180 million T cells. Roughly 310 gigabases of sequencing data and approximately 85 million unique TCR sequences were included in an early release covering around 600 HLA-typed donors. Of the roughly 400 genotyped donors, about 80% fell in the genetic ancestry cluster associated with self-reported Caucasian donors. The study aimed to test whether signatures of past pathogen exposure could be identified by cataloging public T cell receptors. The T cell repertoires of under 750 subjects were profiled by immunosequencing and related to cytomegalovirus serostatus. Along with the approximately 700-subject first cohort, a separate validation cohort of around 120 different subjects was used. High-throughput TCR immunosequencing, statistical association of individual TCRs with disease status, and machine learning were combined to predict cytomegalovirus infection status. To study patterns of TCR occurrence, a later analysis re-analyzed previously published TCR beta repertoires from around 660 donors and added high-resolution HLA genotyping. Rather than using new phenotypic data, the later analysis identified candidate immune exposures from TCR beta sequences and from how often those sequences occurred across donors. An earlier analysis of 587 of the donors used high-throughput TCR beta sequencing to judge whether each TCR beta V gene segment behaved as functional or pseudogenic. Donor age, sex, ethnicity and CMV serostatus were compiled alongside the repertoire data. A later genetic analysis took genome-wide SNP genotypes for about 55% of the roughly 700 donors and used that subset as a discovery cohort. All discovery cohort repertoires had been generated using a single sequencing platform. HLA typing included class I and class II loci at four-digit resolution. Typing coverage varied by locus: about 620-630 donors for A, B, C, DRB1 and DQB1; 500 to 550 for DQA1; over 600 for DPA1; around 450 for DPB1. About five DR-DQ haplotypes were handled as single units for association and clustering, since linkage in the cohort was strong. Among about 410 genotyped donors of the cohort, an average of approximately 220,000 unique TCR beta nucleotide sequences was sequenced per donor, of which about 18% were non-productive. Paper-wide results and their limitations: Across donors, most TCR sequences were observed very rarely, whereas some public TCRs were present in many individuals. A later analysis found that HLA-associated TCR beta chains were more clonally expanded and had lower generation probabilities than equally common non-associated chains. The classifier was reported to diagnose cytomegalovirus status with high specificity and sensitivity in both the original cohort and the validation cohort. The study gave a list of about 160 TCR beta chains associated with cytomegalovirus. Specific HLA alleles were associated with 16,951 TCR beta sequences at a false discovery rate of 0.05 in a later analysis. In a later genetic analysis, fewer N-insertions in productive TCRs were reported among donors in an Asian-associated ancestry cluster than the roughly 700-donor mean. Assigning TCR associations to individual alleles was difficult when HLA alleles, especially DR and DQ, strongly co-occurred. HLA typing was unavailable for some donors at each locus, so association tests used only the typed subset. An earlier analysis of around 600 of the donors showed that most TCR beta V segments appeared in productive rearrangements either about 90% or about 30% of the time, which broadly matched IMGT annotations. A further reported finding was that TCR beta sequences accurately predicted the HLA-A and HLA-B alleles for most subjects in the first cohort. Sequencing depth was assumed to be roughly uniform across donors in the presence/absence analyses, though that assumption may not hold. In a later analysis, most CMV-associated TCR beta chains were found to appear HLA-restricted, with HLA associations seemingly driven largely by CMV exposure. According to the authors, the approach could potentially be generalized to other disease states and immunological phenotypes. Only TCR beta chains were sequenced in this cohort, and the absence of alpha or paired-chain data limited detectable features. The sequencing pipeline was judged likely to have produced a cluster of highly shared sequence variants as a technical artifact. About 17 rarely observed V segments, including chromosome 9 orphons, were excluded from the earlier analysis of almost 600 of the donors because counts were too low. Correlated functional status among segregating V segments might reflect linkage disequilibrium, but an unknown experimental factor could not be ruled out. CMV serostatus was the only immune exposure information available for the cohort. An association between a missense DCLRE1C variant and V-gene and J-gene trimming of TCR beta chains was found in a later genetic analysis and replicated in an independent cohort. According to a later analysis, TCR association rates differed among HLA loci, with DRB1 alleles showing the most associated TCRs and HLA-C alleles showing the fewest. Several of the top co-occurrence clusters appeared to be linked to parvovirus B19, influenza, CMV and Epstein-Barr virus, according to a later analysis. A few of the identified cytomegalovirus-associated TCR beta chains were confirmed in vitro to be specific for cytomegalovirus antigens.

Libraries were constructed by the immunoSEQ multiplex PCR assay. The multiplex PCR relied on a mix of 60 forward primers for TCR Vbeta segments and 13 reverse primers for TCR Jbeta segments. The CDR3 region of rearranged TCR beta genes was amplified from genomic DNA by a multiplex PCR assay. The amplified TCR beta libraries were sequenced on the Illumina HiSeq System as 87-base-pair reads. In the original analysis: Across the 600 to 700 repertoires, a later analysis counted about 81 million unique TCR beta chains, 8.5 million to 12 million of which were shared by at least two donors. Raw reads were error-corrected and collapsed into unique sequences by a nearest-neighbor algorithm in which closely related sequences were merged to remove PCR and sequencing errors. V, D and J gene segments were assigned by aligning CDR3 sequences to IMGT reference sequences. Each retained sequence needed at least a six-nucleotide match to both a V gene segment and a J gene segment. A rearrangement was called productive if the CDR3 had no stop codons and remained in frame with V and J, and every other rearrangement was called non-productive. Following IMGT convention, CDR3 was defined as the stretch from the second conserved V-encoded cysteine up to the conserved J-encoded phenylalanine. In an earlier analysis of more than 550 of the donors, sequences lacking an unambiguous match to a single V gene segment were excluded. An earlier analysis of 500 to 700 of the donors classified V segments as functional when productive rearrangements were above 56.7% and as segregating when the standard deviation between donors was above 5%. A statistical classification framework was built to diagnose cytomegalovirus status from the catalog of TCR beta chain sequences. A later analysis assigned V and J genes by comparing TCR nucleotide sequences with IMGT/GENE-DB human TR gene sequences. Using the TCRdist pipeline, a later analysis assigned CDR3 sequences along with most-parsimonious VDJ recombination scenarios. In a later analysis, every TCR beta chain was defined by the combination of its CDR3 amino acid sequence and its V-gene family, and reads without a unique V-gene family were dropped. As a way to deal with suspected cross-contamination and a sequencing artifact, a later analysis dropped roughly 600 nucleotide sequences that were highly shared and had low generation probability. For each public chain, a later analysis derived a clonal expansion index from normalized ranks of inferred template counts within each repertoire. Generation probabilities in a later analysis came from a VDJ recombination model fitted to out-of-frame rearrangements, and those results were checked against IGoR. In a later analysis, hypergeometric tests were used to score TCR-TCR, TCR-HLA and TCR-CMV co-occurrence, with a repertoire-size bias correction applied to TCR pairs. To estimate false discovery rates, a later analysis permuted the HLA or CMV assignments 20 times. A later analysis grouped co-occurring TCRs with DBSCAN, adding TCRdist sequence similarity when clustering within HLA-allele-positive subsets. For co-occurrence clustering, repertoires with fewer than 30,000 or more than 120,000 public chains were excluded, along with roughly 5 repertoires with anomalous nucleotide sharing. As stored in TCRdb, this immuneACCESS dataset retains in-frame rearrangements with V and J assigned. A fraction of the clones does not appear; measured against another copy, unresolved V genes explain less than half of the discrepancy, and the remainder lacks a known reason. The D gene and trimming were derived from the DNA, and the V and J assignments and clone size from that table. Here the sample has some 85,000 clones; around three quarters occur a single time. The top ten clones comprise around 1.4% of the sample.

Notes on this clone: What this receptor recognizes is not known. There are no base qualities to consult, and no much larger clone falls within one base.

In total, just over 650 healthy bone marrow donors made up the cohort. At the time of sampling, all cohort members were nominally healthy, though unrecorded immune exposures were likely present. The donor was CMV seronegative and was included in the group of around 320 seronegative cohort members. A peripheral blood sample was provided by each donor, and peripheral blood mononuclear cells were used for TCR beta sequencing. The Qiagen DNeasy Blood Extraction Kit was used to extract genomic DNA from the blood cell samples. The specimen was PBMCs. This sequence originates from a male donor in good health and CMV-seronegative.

The nucleotide sequence is given as TGCAGCGTTGAGGGGGGGACAGGGGACTACGACGAGCAGTACTTC. Protein translation: CSVEGGTGDYDEQYF. The chain couples TRBV29-1 to TRBJ2-7; TRBD1 fits 10 bases in the junction. Reading from cysteine to phenylalanine, the CDR3 counts 15 amino acids. The sequence is cut down to CDR3 DNA, 45 bases in frame from base 1. Trimming takes 3 bases off V and 5 bases off J; junction bases not matched to a gene: 10. The germline V gene sets CDR1 to SQVTM and CDR2 to ANQGSEA.